This TCR beta chain originates from a study of T cell changes during pregnancy in multiple sclerosis. With 1 base removed from V and 7 bases from J, the gap between germline ends came to 10 bases. Per germline, CDR1 SGHTA and CDR2 FQGNSA. This CDR3 comprises 14 residues. The assay was immunoSEQ multiplex PCR, and TCRdb's table has in-frame clones only and misses some. The sample includes roughly 70,000 clones, approximately 94% seen only once; the top ten take approximately 1.1%. The clonotype comes from a female donor with multiple sclerosis, enrolled in a pregnancy study. Sequencing was performed on peripheral blood, taken in the third trimester of pregnancy. The chain employs TRBV7-2 and TRBJ1-4; no clear D. CDR3 region: CASSLEGGFEKLFF. The CDR3 nucleotides read TGTGCCAGCAGCTTAGAGGGAGGGTTTGAAAAACTGTTTTTT. Full variable domain (rest looked up from reference TRBV7-2 and TRBJ1-4): GAGVSQSPSNKVTEKGKDVELRCDPISGHTALYWYRQSLGQGLEFLIYFQGNSAPDKSGLPSDRFSAERTGGSVSTLTIQRTQQEDSAVYLCASSLEGGFEKLFFGSGTQLSVL.